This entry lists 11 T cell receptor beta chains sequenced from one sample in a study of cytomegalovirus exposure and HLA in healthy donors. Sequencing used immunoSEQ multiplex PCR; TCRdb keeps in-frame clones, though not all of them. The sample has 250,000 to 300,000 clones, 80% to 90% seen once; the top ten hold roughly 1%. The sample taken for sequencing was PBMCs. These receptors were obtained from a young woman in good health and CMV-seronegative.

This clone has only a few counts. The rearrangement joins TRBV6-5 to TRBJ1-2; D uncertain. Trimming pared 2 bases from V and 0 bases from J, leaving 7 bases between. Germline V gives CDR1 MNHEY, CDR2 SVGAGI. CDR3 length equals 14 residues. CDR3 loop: CASSYAQPNYGYTF. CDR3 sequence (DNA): TGTGCCAGCAGTTACGCACAGCCTAACTATGGCTACACCTTC.

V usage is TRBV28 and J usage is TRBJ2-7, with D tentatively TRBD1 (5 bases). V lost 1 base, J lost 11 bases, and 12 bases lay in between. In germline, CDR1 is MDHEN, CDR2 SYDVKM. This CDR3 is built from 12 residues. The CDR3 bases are TGTGCCAGCAGTTTATCTGGGGTCAGGGAGTACTTC. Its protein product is CASSLSGVREYF. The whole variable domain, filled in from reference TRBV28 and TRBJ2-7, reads DVKVTQSSRYLVKRTGEKVFLECVQDMDHENMFWYRQDPGLGLRLIYFSYDVKMKEKGDIPEGYSVSREKKERFSLILESASTNQTSMYLCASSLSGVREYFGPGTRLTVT.

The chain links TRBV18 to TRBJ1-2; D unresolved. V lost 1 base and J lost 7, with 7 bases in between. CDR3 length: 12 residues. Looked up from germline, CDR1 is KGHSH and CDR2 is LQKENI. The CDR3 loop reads CASSPLRAGYTF. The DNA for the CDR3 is TGTGCCAGCTCACCACTGAGGGCTGGCTACACCTTC. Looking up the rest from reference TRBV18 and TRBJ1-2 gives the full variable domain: NAGVMQNPRHLVRRRGQEARLRCSPMKGHSHVYWYRQLPEEGLKFMVYLQKENIIDESGMPKERFSAEFPKEGPSILRIQQVVRGDSAAYFCASSPLRAGYTFGSGTRLTVV.

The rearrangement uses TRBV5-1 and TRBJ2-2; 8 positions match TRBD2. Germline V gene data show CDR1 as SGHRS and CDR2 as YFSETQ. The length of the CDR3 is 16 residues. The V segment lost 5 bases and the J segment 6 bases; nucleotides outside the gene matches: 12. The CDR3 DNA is TGCGCCAGCAGGCAAGTCGGCGGGGGGTTCGCCGGGGAGCTGTTTTTT. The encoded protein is CASRQVGGGFAGELFF.

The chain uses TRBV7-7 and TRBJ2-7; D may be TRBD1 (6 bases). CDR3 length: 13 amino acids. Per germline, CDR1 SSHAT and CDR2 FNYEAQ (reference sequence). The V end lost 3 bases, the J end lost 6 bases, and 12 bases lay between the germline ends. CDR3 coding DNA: TGTGCCAGCAGCTTGAAACAGGGTGCCGAGCAGTACTTC. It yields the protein CASSLKQGAEQYF. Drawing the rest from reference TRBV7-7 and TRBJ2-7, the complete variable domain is GAGVSQSPRYKVTKRGQDVTLRCDPISSHATLYWYQQALGQGPEFLTYFNYEAQPDKSGLPSDRFSAERPEGSISTLTIQRTEQRDSAMYRCASSLKQGAEQYFGPGTRLTVT.

The chain's CDR3 is CASSPLGVESSYEQYF. DNA for the CDR3: TGTGCCAGCAGTCCCCTCGGGGTAGAGAGTTCCTACGAGCAGTACTTC. The chain links TRBV7-9 to TRBJ2-7, with D possibly matching TRBD2 (5 bases). CDR1 is SEHNR and CDR2 is FQNEAQ in the germline V gene (reference sequence). Trimming stripped 6 bases from V and 1 base from J, with 19 bases between. This CDR3 contains 16 residues.

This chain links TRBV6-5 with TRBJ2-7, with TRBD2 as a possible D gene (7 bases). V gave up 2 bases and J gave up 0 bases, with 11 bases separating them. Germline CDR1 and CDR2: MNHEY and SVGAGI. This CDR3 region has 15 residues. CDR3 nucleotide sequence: TGTGCCAGCAGTTACAGGGGGGGGGACTCCTACGAGCAGTACTTC. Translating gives CASSYRGGDSYEQYF.

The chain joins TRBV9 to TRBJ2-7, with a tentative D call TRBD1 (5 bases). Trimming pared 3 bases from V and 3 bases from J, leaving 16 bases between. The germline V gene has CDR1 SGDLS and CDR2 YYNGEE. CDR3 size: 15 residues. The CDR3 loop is CASSAQGGWLYEQYF. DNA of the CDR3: TGTGCCAGCAGCGCCCAGGGTGGGTGGCTCTACGAGCAGTACTTC.

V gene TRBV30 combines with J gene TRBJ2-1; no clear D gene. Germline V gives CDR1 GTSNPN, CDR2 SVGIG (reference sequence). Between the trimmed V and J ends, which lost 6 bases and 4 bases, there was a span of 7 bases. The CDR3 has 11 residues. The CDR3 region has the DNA TGTGCCTGCCGACATTACAATGAGCAGTTCTTC. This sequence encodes CACRHYNEQFF.

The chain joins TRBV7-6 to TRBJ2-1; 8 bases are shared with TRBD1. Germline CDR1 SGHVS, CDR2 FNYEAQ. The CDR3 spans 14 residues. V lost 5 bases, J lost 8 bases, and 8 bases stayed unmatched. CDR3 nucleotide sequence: TGTGCCAGCAGCGACGACAGGGGCCGAGATGAGCAGTTCTTC. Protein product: CASSDDRGRDEQFF.

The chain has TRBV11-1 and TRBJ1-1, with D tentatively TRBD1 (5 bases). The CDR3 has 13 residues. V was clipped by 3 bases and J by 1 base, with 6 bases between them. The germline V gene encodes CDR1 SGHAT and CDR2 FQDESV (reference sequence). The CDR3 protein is CASSFTGNTEAFF. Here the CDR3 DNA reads TGTGCCAGCAGCTTTACAGGGAACACTGAAGCTTTCTTT.